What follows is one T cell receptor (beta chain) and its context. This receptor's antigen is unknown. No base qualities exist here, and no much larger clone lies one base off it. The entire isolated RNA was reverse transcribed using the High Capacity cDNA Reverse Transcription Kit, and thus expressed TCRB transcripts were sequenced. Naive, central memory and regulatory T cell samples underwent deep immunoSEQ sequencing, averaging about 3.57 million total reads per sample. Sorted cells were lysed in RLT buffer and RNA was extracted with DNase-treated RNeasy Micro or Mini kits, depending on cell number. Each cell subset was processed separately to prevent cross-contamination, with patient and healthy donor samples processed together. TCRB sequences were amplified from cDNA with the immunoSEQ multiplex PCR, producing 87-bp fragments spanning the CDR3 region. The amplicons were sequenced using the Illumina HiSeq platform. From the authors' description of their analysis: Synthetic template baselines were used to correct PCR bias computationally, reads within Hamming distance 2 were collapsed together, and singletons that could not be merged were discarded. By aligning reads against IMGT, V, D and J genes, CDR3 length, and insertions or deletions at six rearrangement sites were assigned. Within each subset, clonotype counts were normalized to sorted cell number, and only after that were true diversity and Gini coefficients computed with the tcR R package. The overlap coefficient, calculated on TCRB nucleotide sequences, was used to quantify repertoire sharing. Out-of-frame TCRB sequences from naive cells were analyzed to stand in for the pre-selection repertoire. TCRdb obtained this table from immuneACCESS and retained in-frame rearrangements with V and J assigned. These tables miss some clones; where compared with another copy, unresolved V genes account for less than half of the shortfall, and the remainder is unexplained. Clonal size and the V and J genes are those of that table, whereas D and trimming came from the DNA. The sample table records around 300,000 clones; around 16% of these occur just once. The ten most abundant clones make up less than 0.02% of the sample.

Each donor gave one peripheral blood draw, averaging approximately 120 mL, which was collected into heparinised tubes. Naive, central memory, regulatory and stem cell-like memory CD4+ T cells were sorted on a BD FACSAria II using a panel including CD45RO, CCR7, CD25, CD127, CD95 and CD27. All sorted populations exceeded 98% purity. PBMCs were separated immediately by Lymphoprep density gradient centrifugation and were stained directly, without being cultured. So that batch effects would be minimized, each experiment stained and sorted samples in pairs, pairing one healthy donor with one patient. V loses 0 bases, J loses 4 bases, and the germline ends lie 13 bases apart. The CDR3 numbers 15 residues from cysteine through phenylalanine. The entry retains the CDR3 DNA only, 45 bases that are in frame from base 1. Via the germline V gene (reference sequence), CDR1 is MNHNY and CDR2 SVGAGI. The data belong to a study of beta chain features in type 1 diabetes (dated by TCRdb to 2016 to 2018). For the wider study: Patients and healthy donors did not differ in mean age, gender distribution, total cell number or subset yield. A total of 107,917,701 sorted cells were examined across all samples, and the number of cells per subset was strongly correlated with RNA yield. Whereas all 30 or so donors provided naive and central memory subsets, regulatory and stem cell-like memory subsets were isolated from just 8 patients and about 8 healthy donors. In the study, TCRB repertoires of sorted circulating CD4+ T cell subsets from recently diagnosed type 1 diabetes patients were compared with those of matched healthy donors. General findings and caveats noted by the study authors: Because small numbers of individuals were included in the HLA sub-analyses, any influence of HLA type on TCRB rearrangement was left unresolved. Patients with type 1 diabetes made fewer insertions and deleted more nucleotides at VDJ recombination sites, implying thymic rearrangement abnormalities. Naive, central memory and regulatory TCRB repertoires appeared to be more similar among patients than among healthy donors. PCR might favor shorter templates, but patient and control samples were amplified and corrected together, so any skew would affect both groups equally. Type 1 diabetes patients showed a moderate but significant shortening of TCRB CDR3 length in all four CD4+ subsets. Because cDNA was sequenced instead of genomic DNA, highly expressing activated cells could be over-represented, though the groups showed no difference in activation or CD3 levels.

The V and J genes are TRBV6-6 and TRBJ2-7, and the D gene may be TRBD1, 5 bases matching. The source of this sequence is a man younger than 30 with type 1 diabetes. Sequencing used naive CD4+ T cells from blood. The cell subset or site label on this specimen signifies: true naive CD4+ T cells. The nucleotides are TGTGCCAGCAGTTACTCAGTCGGCAGGGTTTACGAGCAGTACTTC. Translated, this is CASSYSVGRVYEQYF.